This note documents a single T cell receptor beta chain sequence. The sample comes from a study of T cell changes during pregnancy in multiple sclerosis. Using immunoSEQ multiplex PCR, the repertoire was profiled, and TCRdb retains in-frame clones only, with some absent. The sample records tens of thousands of clones, roughly nine tenths being singletons. Germline CDR1 and CDR2: GTSNPN and SVGIG (reference sequence). Deletions cut 0 bases from V and 5 bases from J, with 16 bases between. The CDR3 spans 16 residues. The receptor was isolated from a female donor with multiple sclerosis, enrolled in a pregnancy study. The chain combines TRBV30 with TRBJ2-2, with TRBD1 as a possible D gene (5 bases). This specimen consisted of peripheral blood, obtained before pregnancy. The CDR3 DNA follows: TGTGCCTGGAGTGTAGGGGCGGACCCCTCAACCGGGGAGCTGTTTTTT. This encodes CAWSVGADPSTGELFF.